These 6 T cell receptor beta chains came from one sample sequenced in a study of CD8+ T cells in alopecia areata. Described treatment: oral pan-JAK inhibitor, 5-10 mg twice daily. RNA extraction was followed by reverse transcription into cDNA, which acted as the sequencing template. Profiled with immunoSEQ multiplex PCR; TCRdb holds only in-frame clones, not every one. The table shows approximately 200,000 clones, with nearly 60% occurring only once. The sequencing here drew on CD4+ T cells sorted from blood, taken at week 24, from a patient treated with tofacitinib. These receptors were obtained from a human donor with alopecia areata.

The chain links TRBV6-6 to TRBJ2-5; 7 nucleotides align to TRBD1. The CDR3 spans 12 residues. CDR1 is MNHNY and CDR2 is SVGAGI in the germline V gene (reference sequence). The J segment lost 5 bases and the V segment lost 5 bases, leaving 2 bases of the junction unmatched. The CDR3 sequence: CASSDREETQYF. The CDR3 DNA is TGTGCCAGCAGTGACAGGGAGGAGACCCAGTACTTC.

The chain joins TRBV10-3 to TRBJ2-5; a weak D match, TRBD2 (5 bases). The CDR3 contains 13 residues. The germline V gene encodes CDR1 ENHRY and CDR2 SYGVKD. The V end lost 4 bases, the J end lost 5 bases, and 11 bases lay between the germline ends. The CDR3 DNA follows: TGTGCCATCAGTGTTAATGAGCGGGAGACCCAGTACTTC. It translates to CAISVNERETQYF.

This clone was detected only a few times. The CDR3 DNA follows: TGCGCCAGCAGCCTCCGACAGGAGAGCACAGATACGCAGTATTTT. Protein: CASSLRQESTDTQYF. The chain joins TRBV4-1 to TRBJ2-3; tentative D call: TRBD1 (6 bases). Germline-derived CDR1 and CDR2 are MGHRA and YSYEKL. V shed 4 bases and J shed 0 bases, with 11 bases lying between them. The CDR3 runs to 15 residues.

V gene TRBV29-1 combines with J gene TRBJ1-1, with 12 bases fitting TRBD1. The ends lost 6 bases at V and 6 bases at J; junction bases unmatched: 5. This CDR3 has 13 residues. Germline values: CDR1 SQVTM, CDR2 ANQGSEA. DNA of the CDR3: TGCAGCGTGGGGACAGGGGGCAATTCTGAAGCTTTCTTT. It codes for CSVGTGGNSEAFF.

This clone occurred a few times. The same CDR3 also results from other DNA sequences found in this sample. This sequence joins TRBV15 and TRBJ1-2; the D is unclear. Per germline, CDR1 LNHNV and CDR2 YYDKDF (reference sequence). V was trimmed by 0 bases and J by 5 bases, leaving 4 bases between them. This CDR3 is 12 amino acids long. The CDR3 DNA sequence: TGTGCCACCAGCAGAGATCGGTATGGCTACACCTTC. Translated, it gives CATSRDRYGYTF.

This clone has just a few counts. CDR3 sequence (DNA): TGTGCCAGCAGTGTAGAGGCCCTTAGCGGGAGGCCCACAGATACGCAGTATTTT. Protein product: CASSVEALSGRPTDTQYF. V and J are TRBV2 and TRBJ2-3; 10 bases match TRBD2. CDR3 length: 18 amino acids. Trimming removed 4 bases from V and 2 bases from J; junction bases left unmatched: 12. CDR1 and CDR2 from the germline V gene are SNHLY and FYNNEI.